The 17 T cell receptor beta chains below come from one sample, sequenced in a study of T cell changes during pregnancy in multiple sclerosis. Only in-frame clones appear in the TCRdb table, and some are missing; sequencing was by immunoSEQ multiplex PCR. Of tens of thousands of clones listed, about 95% were seen once; the top ten hold about 0.39%. Sequencing was performed on CD4+ T cells from peripheral blood mononuclear cells, taken in the second trimester of pregnancy. These TCRs come from a female donor with multiple sclerosis, enrolled in a pregnancy study.

This clone was picked up one time. The V and J genes are TRBV29-1 and TRBJ1-2, with D unresolved. V lost 7 bases, J lost 1 base, and 13 bases lay in between. Per the germline V gene, CDR1 is SQVTM and CDR2 is ANQGSEA. This CDR3 spans 13 amino acids. The CDR3 protein is CSGKNDNNYGYTF. CDR3 nucleotides: TGCAGCGGAAAGAATGACAATAACTATGGCTACACCTTC.

J is TRBJ2-7 and V is TRBV5-1; a weak D match, TRBD1 (5 bases). The germline V gene has CDR1 SGHRS and CDR2 YFSETQ. The CDR3 extends over 13 amino acids. V was cut by 1 base and J by 5 bases, with 10 bases left in between. The CDR3 is CASSLSGPHEQYF. CDR3 in DNA: TGCGCCAGCAGCTTGTCAGGGCCCCACGAGCAGTACTTC.

The V gene is TRBV5-1, the J gene TRBJ1-2; possibly TRBD1 for D (5 bases). CDR1 is SGHRS, CDR2 YFSETQ, per germline. The length of the CDR3 is 15 residues. The V end was cut by 0 bases, the J end by 4 bases, with 13 bases between. The CDR3 DNA reads TGCGCCAGCAGCTTGGAGGGGTCTCAGAGCTATGGCTACACCTTC. Translating it yields CASSLEGSQSYGYTF.

This clone was seen only once. J is TRBJ2-1 and V is TRBV4-2; 9 nucleotides align to TRBD2. J gave up 14 bases and V 0 bases, and 17 bases lay outside the gene matches. In germline, CDR1 is LGHNA, CDR2 YNFKEQ. The CDR3 has 17 amino acids. CDR3: CASSQERSGGRGNEEFF. The CDR3 region has the DNA TGTGCCAGCAGCCAAGAAAGGAGCGGGGGGCGCGGAAATGAAGAGTTCTTC.

The chain has TRBV18 and TRBJ1-5; TRBD1 matches 7 bases. The ends lost 1 base at V and 0 bases at J; junction bases unmatched: 9. This CDR3 spans 18 amino acids. CDR1 KGHSH and CDR2 LQKENI come from the germline V gene. The CDR3: CASSPLRQGQYSNQPQHF. The CDR3 nucleotides read TGTGCCAGCTCACCACTGAGACAGGGCCAATATAGCAATCAGCCCCAGCATTTT.

The V and J genes are TRBV19 and TRBJ2-3; no clear D gene. The length of the CDR3 is 15 residues. V lost 3 bases and J lost 0, with 10 bases in between. The V gene's germline CDR1 is LNHDA and CDR2 SQIVND (reference sequence). The CDR3 DNA is TGTGCCAGTAGTATGGGCAGATTCAGCACAGATACGCAGTATTTT. Residues: CASSMGRFSTDTQYF.

V is TRBV5-1 and J is TRBJ1-6, with TRBD1 as a possible D gene (5 bases). CDR1 and CDR2 from the germline V gene are SGHRS and YFSETQ. CDR3 length: 16 residues. V lost 5 bases and J 0 bases, leaving 12 bases between the germline ends. The CDR3 spells CASSYGGSSYNSPLHF. CDR3 nucleotides: TGCGCCAGCAGTTATGGGGGGAGCTCCTATAATTCACCCCTCCACTTT.

The V gene is TRBV7-6, the J gene TRBJ2-6, with 8 bases that match TRBD1. The CDR3 covers 17 residues. Germline V gives CDR1 SGHVS, CDR2 FNYEAQ. V was pared by 7 bases and J by 3 bases, with 11 bases of the junction left unmatched. CDR3 sequence reads: CASNPGGPVSGANVLTF. The CDR3 DNA reads as TGTGCCAGCAACCCAGGGGGCCCGGTAAGTGGGGCCAACGTCCTGACTTTC.

The chain recombines TRBV5-1 with TRBJ2-3; possible D gene TRBD1, 5 bases. Trimming took off 0 bases at V and 11 bases at J, with 19 bases between the two ends. The CDR3 is made up of 15 amino acids. Germline CDR1 and CDR2: SGHRS and YFSETQ. CDR3 in DNA: TGCGCCAGCAGCTTGGAACGCCTCGACGCAGGGAAGCAGTATTTT. Its translation is CASSLERLDAGKQYF. The full variable domain, rest sourced from reference TRBV5-1 and TRBJ2-3, is KAGVTQTPRYLIKTRGQQVTLSCSPISGHRSVSWYQQTPGQGLQFLFEYFSETQRNKGNFPGRFSGRQFSNSRSEMNVSTLELGDSALYLCASSLERLDAGKQYFGPGTRLTVL.

The chain carries TRBV5-1 and TRBJ2-1, with 7 bases lining up with TRBD2. The CDR3 totals 17 residues. V shed 0 bases, J shed 6 bases, and the junction held 12 bases outside the gene matches. Per the germline V gene, CDR1 is SGHRS and CDR2 is YFSETQ. This chain's CDR3 is CASSLGPGRGTINEQFF. CDR3 bases: TGCGCCAGCAGCTTGGGCCCTGGGCGGGGGACGATCAATGAGCAGTTCTTC.

CDR3: CASSQVGGGKDTQYF. The CDR3 DNA is TGCGCCAGCAGCCAAGTTGGCGGGGGGAAAGATACGCAGTATTTT. The J gene is TRBJ2-3, the V gene TRBV4-3; TRBD2 agrees at 8 bases. J gave up 5 bases and V 1 base, and 5 bases lay outside the gene matches. Germline-derived CDR1 and CDR2 are LGHNA and YSLEER. The CDR3 is 15 residues long.

This clone occurred once. This rearrangement joins TRBV6-5 to TRBJ2-7; weak D call: TRBD1 (6 bases). Germline loops: CDR1 MNHEY, CDR2 SVGAGI. Trimming shortened V by 6 bases and J by 3 bases, and 12 bases separated the two germline ends. This CDR3 is 13 amino acids long. As DNA, the CDR3 is TGTGCCAGCAGGGAGACAGGCAGCTACGAGCAGTACTTC. This translates into CASRETGSYEQYF.

The chain combines TRBV2 with TRBJ2-3; 7 bases fit TRBD2. The germline V gene has CDR1 SNHLY and CDR2 FYNNEI. CDR3 size: 15 residues. Trimming at V came to 8 bases and at J to 4 bases, leaving 12 bases not matched to a gene. The CDR3 loop is CASLAGEGGADTQYF. In nucleotides, the CDR3 is TGTGCCAGCTTGGCGGGAGAGGGAGGGGCAGATACGCAGTATTTT.

The V gene is TRBV7-7, the J gene TRBJ2-2, with D possibly matching TRBD2 (6 bases). The V end lost 5 bases, the J end lost 4 bases, and 14 bases lay between the germline ends. This CDR3 is 15 amino acids long. Germline V CDR1 and CDR2: SSHAT, FNYEAQ (reference sequence). The CDR3 here is CASSPKLASTGELFF. CDR3 bases: TGTGCCAGCAGCCCCAAGCTAGCGAGCACCGGGGAGCTGTTTTTT.

The chain employs TRBV28 and TRBJ2-7; 10 positions agree with TRBD2. The V gene end was trimmed by 6 bases and the J gene end by 0 bases; junction bases not matched to a gene: 8. The CDR3 runs to 16 residues. CDR1 is MDHEN and CDR2 is SYDVKM in the germline V gene. The CDR3 DNA sequence: TGTGCCAGCAGGCCGCCGGGACTAGCGAGCTCCTACGAGCAGTACTTC. Protein sequence: CASRPPGLASSYEQYF.

The CDR3 reads CASTYHQETQYF. Written as DNA, the CDR3 is TGTGCCAGTACCTACCATCAAGAGACCCAGTACTTC. V and J are TRBV19 and TRBJ2-5; D remains ambiguous. The CDR3 loop spans 12 amino acids. CDR1 is LNHDA, CDR2 SQIVND, per germline (reference sequence). V was shortened by 7 bases and J by 2 bases, with 8 bases between the two germline ends.

The chain uses TRBV5-1 and TRBJ2-7; 11 nucleotides match TRBD2. The CDR3 length is 16 residues. Germline V gene lookup returns CDR1 SGHRS and CDR2 YFSETQ. With 4 bases clipped from V and 2 bases from J, the junction kept 8 bases outside the gene matches. This CDR3 reads CASSGVLAGVTYEQYF. Here the CDR3 DNA reads TGCGCCAGCAGCGGGGTACTAGCGGGAGTAACCTACGAGCAGTACTTC.